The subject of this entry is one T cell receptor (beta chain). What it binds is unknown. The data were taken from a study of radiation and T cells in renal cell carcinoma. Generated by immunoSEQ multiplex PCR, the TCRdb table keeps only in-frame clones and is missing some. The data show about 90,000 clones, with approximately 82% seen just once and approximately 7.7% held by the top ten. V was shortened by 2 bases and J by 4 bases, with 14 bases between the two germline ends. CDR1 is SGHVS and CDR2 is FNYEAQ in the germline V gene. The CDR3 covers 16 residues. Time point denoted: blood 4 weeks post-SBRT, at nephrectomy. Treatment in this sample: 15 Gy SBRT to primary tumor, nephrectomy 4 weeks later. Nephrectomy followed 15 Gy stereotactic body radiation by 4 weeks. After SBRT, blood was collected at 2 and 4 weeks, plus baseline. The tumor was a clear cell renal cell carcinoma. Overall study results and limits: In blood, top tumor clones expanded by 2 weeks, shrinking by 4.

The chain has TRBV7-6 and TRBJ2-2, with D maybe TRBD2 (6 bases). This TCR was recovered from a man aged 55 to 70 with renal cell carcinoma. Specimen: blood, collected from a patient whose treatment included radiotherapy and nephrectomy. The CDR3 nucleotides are TGTGCCAGCAGCTTATACCTCGGGCGGGGCACCGGGGAGCTGTTTTTT. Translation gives CASSLYLGRGTGELFF.